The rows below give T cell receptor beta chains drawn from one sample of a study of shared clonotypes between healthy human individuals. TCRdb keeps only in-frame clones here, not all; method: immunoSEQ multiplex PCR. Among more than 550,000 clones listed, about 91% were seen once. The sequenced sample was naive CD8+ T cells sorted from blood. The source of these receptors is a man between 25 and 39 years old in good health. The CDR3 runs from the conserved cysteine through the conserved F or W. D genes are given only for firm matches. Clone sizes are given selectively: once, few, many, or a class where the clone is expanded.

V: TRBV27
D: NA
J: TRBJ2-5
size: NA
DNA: TGTGCCAGCGGATTTCAAGAGACCCAGTACTTC
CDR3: CASGFQETQYF

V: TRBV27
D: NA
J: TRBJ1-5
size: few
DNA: TGTGCCAGCGGCGAATACAGGGTCAATCAGCCCCAGCATTTT
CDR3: CASGEYRVNQPQHF

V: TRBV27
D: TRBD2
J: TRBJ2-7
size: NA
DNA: TGTGCCAGCAGTTTTTTAGCGGGACAAAGGGCATACGAGCAGTACTTC
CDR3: CASSFLAGQRAYEQYF

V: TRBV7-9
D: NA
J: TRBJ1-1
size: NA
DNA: TGTGCCAGCATCACCACCCTAGGTTTAAACACTGAAGCTTTCTTT
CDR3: CASITTLGLNTEAFF

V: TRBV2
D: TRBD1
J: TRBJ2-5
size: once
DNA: TGTGCCAGCAGTGACGACAGGGGGCAAGGAGAGACCCAGTACTTC
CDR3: CASSDDRGQGETQYF

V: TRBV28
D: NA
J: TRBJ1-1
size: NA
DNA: TGTGCCAGCAGTTTAAGGGGTAGCTCCACTGAAGCTTTCTTT
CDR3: CASSLRGSSTEAFF

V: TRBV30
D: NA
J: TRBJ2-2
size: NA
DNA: TGTGCCTGGAGTCTGACTGACACCGGGGAGCTGTTTTTT
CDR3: CAWSLTDTGELFF

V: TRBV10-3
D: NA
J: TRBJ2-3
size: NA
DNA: TGTGCCATCAGAAGTTTGGGTTCAGATACGCAGTATTTT
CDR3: CAIRSLGSDTQYF

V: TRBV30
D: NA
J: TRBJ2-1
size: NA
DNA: TGTGCCTGGGAACAGGGCTTGGGAACCGACAATGAGCAGTTCTTC
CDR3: CAWEQGLGTDNEQFF

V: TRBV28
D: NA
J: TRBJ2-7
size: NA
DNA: TGTGCCAGCAGTTACCGGGACGGCTACGAGCAGTACTTC
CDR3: CASSYRDGYEQYF

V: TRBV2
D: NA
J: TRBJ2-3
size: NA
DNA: TGTGCCAGCAGCTTAGCCAAAGCTGATACGCAGTATTTT
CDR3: CASSLAKADTQYF

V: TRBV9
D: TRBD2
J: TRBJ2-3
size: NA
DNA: TGTGCCAGCAGCGTAGGGACTAGCGGGGGGGACACAGATACGCAGTATTTT
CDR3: CASSVGTSGGDTDTQYF

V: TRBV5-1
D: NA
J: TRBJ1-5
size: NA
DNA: TGCGCCAGCAGCTTGCTGGGCGGAAACACTCAGCCCCAGCATTTT
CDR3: CASSLLGGNTQPQHF

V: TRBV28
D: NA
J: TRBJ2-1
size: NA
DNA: TGTGCCAGCAGTTTATCGTTCGGGAATGAGCAGTTCTTC
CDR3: CASSLSFGNEQFF

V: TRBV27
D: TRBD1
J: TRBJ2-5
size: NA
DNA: TGTGCCAGCAGTCCGACAGGGTTTGCGAAGACCCAGTACTTC
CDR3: CASSPTGFAKTQYF

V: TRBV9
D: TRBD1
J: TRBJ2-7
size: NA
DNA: TGTGCCAGCAGCGTAGAACAGGGGGATGAGCAGTACTTC
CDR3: CASSVEQGDEQYF

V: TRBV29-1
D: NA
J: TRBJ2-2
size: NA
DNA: TGCAGCGCATCCGAGACCGGGGAGCTGTTTTTT
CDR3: CSASETGELFF

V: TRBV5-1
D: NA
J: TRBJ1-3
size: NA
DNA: TGCGCCAGCAGCTTCGGAAAAGGGAGCACCATATATTTT
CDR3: CASSFGKGSTIYF

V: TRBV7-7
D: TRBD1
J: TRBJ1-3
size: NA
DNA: TGTGCCAGCAGCCCAACAATCCCAGGGGGCTTGGGTGGAAACACCATATATTTT
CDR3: CASSPTIPGGLGGNTIYF

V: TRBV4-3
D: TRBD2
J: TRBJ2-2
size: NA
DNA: TGCGCCAGCAGCCAAGATCCTAGCGGGAGGGCGGGGAGCGGGGAGCTGTTTTTT
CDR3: CASSQDPSGRAGSGELFF

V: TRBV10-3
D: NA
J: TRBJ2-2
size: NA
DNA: TGTGCCATCAGTGAGGGGACCACCAACACCGGGGAGCTGTTTTTT
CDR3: CAISEGTTNTGELFF

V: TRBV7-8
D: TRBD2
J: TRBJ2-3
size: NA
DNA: TGTGCCAGCAGCTTCGAATTAGGGAGACTAGCCCAAACAGATACGCAGTATTTT
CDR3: CASSFELGRLAQTDTQYF

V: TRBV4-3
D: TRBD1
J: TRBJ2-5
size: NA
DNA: TGCGCCAGCAGCCTAGGGACAGGGACAGAGACCCAGTACTTC
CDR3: CASSLGTGTETQYF

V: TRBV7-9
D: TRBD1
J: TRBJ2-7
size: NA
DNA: TGTGCCAGCAGCCCTGGACAGGGAGGAGACGAGCAGTACTTC
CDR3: CASSPGQGGDEQYF

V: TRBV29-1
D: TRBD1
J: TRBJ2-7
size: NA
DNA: TGCAGCGCTACGACCCAGGGGGCCTACGAGCAGTACTTC
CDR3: CSATTQGAYEQYF

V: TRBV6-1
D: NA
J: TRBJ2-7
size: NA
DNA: TGTGCCATGACAGCAGCTTGGAACGAGCAGTACTTC
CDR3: CAMTAAWNEQYF

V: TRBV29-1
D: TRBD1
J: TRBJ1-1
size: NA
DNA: TGCAGCGTTGTGGGTGGGACAGGGGGCGATGAAGTGGCCGCTTTCTTT
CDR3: CSVVGGTGGDEVAAFF

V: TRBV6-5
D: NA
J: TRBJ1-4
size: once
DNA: TGTGCCAGCAGACACTCAGGGTTGGAATATGAAAAACTGTTTTTT
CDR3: CASRHSGLEYEKLFF

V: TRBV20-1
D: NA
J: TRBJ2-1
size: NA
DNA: TGCAGTGCCCGGAACAATGAGCAGTTCTTC
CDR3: CSARNNEQFF

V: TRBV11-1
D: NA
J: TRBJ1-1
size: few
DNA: TGTGCCAGCAGCTTAGGACCAAGAACTGAAGCTTTCTTT
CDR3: CASSLGPRTEAFF

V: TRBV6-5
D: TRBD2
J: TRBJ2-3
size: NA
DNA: TGTGCCAGCAGTTCAGAGGCGGGAGGGCCCACAGATACGCAGTATTTT
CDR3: CASSSEAGGPTDTQYF

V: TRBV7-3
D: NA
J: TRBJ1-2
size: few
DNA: TGTGCCAGCAGCTCCCATGGGGGAGACTATGGCTACACCTTC
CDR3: CASSSHGGDYGYTF

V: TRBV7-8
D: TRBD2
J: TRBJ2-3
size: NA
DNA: TGTGCCAGCAGCGTGCGGGGGGAAACAGATACGCAGTATTTT
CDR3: CASSVRGETDTQYF

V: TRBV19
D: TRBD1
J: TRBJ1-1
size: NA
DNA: TGTGCCAGTAGTAACCTCCGGGACAGGCCGAACACTGAAGCTTTCTTT
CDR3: CASSNLRDRPNTEAFF

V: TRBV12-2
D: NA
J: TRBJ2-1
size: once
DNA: TGTGCAAGTCGCCCCGGCTACTTGGAGGAGAATGAGCAGTTCTTC
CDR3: CASRPGYLEENEQFF

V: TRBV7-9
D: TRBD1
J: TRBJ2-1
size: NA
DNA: TGTGCCAGCAGCTCTCGGACAGGGCCGCCCTACAATGAGCAGTTCTTC
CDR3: CASSSRTGPPYNEQFF

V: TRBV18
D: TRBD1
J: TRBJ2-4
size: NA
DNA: TGTGCCAGCTCACTACCGACAGGGGGCTTCAAAAACATTCAGTACTTC
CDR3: CASSLPTGGFKNIQYF

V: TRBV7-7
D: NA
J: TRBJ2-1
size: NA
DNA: TGTGCCAGCAGCTTAGGGACAGATTACAATGAGCAGTTCTTC
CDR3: CASSLGTDYNEQFF

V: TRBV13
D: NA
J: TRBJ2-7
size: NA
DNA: TGTGCCAGCAGCTTAGGGCTTTCTTCGATTGGCGAGCAGTACTTC
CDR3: CASSLGLSSIGEQYF

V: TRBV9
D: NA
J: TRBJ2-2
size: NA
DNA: TGTGCCAGCAGCGTAGGGTCAGGGCCCACCGGGGAGCTGTTTTTT
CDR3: CASSVGSGPTGELFF

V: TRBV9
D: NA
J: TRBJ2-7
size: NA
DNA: TGTGCCAGCAGCGTAGAAGGGACCTACTCCTACGAGCAGTACTTC
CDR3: CASSVEGTYSYEQYF

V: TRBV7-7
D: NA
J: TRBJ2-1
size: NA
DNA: TGTGCTAGCAGCTTAGAGTCAGGAAATGAGCAGTTCTTC
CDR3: CASSLESGNEQFF

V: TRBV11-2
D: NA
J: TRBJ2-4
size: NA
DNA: TGTGCCAGCAGCTTACGTACTCTAGCCAAAAACATTCAGTACTTC
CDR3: CASSLRTLAKNIQYF